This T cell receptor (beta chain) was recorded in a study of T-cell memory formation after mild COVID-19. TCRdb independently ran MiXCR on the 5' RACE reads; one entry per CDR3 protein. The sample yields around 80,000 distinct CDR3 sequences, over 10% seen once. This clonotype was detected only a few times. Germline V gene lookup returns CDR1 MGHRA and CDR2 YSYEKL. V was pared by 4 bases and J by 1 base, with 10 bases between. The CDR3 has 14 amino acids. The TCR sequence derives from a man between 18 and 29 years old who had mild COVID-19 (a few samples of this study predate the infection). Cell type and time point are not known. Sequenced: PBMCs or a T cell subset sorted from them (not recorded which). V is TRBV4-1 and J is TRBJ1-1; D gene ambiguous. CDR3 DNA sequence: TGCGCCAGCAGCCCCATACACCAGAACACTGAAGCTTTCTTT. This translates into CASSPIHQNTEAFF.